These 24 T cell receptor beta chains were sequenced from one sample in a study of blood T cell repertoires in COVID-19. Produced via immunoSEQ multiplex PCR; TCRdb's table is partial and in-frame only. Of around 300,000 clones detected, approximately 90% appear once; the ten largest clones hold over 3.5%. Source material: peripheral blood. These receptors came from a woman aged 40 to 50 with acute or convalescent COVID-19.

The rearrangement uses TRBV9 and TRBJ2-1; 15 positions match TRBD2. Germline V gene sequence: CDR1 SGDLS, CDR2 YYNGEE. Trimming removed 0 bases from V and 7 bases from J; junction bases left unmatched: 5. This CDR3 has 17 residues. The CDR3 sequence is CASSVGGLAGGRNEQFF. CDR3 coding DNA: TGTGCCAGCAGCGTAGGCGGACTAGCGGGGGGGAGGAATGAGCAGTTCTTC.

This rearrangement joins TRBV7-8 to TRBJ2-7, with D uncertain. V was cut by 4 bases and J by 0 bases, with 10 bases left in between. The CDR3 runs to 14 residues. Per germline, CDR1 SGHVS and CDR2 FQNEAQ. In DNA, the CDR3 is TGTGCCAGCAGCTCCTCTCCAGGCTCCTACGAGCAGTACGTC. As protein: CASSSSPGSYEQYV.

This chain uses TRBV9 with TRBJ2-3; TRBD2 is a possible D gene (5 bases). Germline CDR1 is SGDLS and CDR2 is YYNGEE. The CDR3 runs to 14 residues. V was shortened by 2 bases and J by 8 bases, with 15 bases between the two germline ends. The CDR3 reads CASSVRVFEGTQYF. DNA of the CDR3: TGTGCCAGCAGCGTCCGGGTCTTCGAGGGTACGCAGTATTTT. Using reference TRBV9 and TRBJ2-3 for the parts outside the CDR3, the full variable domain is DSGVTQTPKHLITATGQRVTLRCSPRSGDLSVYWYQQSLDQGLQFLIQYYNGEERAKGNILERFSAQQFPDLHSELNLSSLELGDSALYFCASSVRVFEGTQYFGPGTRLTVL.

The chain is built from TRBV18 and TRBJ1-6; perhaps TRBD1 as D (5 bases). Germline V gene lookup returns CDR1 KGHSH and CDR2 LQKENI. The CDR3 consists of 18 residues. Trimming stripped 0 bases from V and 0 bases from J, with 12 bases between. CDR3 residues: CASSPPVQGFSYNSPLHF. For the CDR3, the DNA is TGTGCCAGCTCACCACCGGTGCAGGGTTTCTCCTATAATTCACCCCTCCACTTT.

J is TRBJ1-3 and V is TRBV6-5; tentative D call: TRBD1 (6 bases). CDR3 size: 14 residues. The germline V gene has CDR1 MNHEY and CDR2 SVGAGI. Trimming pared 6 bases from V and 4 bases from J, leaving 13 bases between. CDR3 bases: TGTGCCAGCAGCCAGGGGTTTCGCGGAAACACCATATATTTT. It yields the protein CASSQGFRGNTIYF.

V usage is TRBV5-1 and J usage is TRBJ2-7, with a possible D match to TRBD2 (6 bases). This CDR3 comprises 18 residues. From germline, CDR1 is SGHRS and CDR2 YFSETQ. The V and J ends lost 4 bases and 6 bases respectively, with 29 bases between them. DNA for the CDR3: TGCGCCAGCAGCCTTGGAATTCCGGGACTCCACGCTCTGAGCGAGCAGTACGTC. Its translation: CASSLGIPGLHALSEQYV.

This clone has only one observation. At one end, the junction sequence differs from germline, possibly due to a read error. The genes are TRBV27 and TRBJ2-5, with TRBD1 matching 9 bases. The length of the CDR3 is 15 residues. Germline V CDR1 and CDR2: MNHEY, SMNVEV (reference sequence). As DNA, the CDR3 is TGTGCCAGCAGTATATCGACAGGGGGGCTGGAGACCCAGTACTTC. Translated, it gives CASSISTGGLETQYF.

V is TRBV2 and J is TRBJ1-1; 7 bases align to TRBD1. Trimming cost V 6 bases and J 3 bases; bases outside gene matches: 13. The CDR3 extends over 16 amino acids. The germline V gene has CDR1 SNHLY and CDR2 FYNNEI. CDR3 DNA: TGTGCCAGCAGCCGCACGGGACAGATTGATTACACTGAAGCTTTCTTT. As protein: CASSRTGQIDYTEAFF.

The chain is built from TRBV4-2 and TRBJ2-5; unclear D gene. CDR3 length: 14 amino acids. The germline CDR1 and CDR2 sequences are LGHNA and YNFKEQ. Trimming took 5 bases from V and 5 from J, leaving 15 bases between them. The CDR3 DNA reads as TGTGCCAGCAGCTCGATTCAGGATACGGAGACCCAGTACTTC. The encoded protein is CASSSIQDTETQYF.

CDR3 residues: CATQREHSYNEQFF. In DNA, the CDR3 is TGTGCCACCCAGCGGGAGCACTCCTACAATGAGCAGTTCTTC. The chain employs TRBV2 and TRBJ2-1, with 8 bases matching TRBD2. Per germline, CDR1 SNHLY and CDR2 FYNNEI. Trimming at V came to 10 bases and at J to 0 bases, leaving 5 bases not matched to a gene. The CDR3 extends over 14 amino acids. Looking up the rest from reference TRBV2 and TRBJ2-1 gives the full variable domain: EPEVTQTPSHQVTQMGQEVILRCVPISNHLYFYWYRQILGQKVEFLVSFYNNEISEKSEIFDDQFSVERPDGSNFTLKIRSTKLEDSAMYFCATQREHSYNEQFFGPGTRLTVL.

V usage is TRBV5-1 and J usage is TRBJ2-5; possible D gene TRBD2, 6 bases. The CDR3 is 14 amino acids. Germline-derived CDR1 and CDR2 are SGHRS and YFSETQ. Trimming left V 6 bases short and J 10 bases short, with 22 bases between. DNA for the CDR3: TGCGCCAGCACCCCCCAGGTGGGACTCGGGGGCCAGTACTTC. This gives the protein CASTPQVGLGGQYF.

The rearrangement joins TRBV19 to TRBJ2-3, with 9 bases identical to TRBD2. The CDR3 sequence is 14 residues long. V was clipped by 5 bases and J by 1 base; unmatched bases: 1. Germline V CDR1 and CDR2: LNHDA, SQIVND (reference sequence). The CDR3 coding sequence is TGTGCCAGTAGTGCTAGCGGGGGCACAGATACGCAGTATTTT. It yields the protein CASSASGGTDTQYF.

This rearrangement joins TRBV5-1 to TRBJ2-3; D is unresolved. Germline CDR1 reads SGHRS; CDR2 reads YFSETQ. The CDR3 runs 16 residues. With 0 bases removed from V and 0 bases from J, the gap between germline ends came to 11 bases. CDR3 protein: CASSLGGAPSTDTQYF. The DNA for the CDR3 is TGCGCCAGCAGCTTGGGCGGAGCACCTAGCACAGATACGCAGTATTTT.

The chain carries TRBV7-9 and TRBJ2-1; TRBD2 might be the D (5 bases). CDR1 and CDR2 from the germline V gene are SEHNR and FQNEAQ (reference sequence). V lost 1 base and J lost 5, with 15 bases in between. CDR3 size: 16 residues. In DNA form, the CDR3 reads TGTGCCAGCAGCTTAGTAGGCGAGCGGCCCCACAATGAGCAGTTCTTC. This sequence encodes CASSLVGERPHNEQFF.

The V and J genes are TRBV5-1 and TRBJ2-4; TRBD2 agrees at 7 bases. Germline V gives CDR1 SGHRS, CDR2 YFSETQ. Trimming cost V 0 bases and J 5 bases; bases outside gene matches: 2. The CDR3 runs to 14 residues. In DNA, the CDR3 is TGCGCCAGCAGCTTGGCGGGAGGCCAAAACATTCAGTACTTC. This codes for CASSLAGGQNIQYF.

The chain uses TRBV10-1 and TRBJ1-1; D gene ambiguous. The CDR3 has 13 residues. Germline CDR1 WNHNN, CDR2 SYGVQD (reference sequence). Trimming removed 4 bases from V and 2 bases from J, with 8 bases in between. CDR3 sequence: CASSVNSNTEAFF. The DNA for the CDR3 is TGCGCCAGCAGTGTTAACAGTAACACTGAAGCTTTCTTT.

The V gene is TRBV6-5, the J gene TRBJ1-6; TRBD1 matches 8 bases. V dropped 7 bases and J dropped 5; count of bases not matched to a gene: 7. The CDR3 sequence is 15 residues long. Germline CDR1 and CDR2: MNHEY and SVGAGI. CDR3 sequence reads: CASKTGQANNSPLHF. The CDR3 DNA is TGTGCCAGCAAAACGGGACAGGCCAATAATTCACCCCTCCACTTT.

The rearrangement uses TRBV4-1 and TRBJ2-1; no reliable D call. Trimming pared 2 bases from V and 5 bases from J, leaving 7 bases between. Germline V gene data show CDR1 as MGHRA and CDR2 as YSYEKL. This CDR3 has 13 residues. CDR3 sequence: CASSQSKHNEQFF. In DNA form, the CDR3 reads TGCGCCAGCAGCCAATCTAAACACAATGAGCAGTTCTTC.

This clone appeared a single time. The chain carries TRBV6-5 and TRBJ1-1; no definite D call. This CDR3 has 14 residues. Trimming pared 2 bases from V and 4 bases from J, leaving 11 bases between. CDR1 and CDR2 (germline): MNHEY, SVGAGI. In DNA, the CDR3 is TGTGCCAGCAGTTACCCAGAAGGGAGCACTGAAGCTTTCTTT. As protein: CASSYPEGSTEAFF.

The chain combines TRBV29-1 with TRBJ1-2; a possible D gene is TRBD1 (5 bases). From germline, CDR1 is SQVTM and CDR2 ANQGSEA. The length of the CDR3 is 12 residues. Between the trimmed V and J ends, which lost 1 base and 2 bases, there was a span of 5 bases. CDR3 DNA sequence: TGCAGCGTTGAAGCAGGGAACTATGGCTACACCTTC. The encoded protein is CSVEAGNYGYTF.

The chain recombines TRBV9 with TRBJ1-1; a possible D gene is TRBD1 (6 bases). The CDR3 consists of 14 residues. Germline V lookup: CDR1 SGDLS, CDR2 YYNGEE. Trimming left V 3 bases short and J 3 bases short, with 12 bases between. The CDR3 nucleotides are TGTGCCAGCAGCGCGATGGACAGCTACACTGAAGCTTTCTTT. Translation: CASSAMDSYTEAFF. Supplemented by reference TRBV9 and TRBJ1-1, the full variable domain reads DSGVTQTPKHLITATGQRVTLRCSPRSGDLSVYWYQQSLDQGLQFLIQYYNGEERAKGNILERFSAQQFPDLHSELNLSSLELGDSALYFCASSAMDSYTEAFFGQGTRLTVV.

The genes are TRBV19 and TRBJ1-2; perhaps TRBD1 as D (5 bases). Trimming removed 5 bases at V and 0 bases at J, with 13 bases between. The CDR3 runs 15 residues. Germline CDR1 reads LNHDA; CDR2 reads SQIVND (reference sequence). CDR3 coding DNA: TGTGCCAGTAGTCGGGGGTACAAGCCTAACTATGGCTACACCTTC. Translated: CASSRGYKPNYGYTF. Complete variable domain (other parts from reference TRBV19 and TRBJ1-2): DGGITQSPKYLFRKEGQNVTLSCEQNLNHDAMYWYRQDPGQGLRLIYYSQIVNDFQKGDIAEGYSVSREKKESFPLTVTSAQKNPTAFYLCASSRGYKPNYGYTFGSGTRLTVV.

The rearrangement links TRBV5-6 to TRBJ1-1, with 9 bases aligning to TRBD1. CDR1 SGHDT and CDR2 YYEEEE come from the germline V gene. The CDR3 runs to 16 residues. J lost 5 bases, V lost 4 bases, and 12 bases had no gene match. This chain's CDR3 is CASSLSYRDRVTEAFF. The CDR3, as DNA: TGTGCCAGCAGCCTATCATACCGGGACAGGGTGACTGAAGCTTTCTTT.

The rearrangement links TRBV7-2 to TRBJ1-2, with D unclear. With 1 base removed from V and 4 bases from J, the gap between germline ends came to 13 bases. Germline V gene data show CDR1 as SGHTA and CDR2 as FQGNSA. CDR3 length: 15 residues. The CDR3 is CASSLVGEGAYGYTF. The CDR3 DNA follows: TGTGCCAGCAGCTTAGTCGGGGAGGGAGCCTATGGCTACACCTTC.